This T cell receptor (beta chain) was sequenced in a study of cytomegalovirus exposure and HLA in healthy donors. Across the study: Unique TCRs numbering some 93 million, obtained from HLA-typed donors, made up an early data release. The study, taken as a whole, reports: Specificity of a few CMV-associated chains for CMV antigens was verified in vitro.

60 Vbeta and 13 Jbeta primers were used in PCR. Original handling: Some 9.9 million of around 85 million unique TCR beta chains were shared, per a later count. Using immunoSEQ multiplex PCR, the repertoire was profiled, and TCRdb retains in-frame clones only, with some absent. D and trimming were read from the DNA, whereas the V and J calls and clone size are those reported in that table. The sample shows approximately 120,000 clones, 80% of them seen only once. Germline trimming cut 6 bases from V and 6 bases from J; bases unmatched to any gene: 5. The CDR3 is made up of 13 amino acids. Germline loops: CDR1 MDHEN, CDR2 SYDVKM. As to this clone: Its matching antigen is unknown.

The source is a female donor in good health and CMV-seronegative. The genes are TRBV28 and TRBJ1-1; 9 bases align to TRBD1. Sequencing input: PBMCs. The DNA for the CDR3 is TGTGCCAGCAGGGGAACAGGGGGCCCTGAAGCTTTCTTT. It is translated as CASRGTGGPEAFF.